The 7 T cell receptor beta chains presented below share a single source sample, sequenced in a study of blood T cell repertoires in COVID-19. The data were produced by immunoSEQ multiplex PCR, yet TCRdb's version contains in-frame clones alone and is incomplete. Of around 320,000 clones in the sample, about nine tenths were seen once. The sample was peripheral blood. The receptor source for this set is a man aged 18-30 years with active or convalescent COVID-19.

J is TRBJ2-7 and V is TRBV6-2 or TRBV6-3, with 7 nucleotides matching TRBD1. Germline-derived CDR1 and CDR2 are MNHEY and SVGEGT. V was clipped by 2 bases and J by 7 bases; unmatched bases: 5. This CDR3 has 13 residues. The CDR3 DNA sequence: TGTGCCAGCAGTTACCGCACAGGGGTAGAGCAGTACTTC. This encodes CASSYRTGVEQYF.

The chain has TRBV11-2 and TRBJ2-7, with 8 positions matching TRBD1. The germline V gene has CDR1 SGHAT and CDR2 FQNNGV. J lost 7 bases, V lost 5 bases, and 10 bases had no gene match. CDR3 length: 14 amino acids. CDR3 amino acids: CASSSRQGLGEQYF. CDR3 in DNA: TGTGCCAGCAGCAGTAGACAGGGGTTAGGGGAGCAGTACTTC. Drawing the rest from reference TRBV11-2 and TRBJ2-7, the complete variable domain is EAGVAQSPRYKIIEKRQSVAFWCNPISGHATLYWYQQILGQGPKLLIQFQNNGVVDDSQLPKDRFSAERLKGVDSTLKIQPAKLEDSAVYLCASSSRQGLGEQYFGPGTRLTVT.

V and J are TRBV21-1 and TRBJ1-2; the D segment call TRBD1 is taken from the table without a DNA check. TRBV21-1 is a pseudogene locus. There are 17 residues in the CDR3. CDR3 loop: CASSKDGPRETNYGYTF. DNA for the CDR3: TGTGCCAGCAGCAAAGATGGGCCCCGAGAAACTAACTATGGCTACACCTTC.

The chain combines TRBV2 with TRBJ2-7, with D maybe TRBD2 (6 bases). V was shortened by 2 bases and J by 5 bases, with 16 bases between the two germline ends. The CDR3 has 15 amino acids. Germline V gene data show CDR1 as SNHLY and CDR2 as FYNNEI. In nucleotides, the CDR3 is TGTGCCAGCAGTGAACTTGGGGACTCCCCCGACGAGCAGTACTTC. Translation gives CASSELGDSPDEQYF.

The CDR3 nucleotides are TGTGCCAGCAGTGAAGCAGGATGGAGGGGCCGGCTCGACACTGAAGCTTTCTTT. It is translated as CASSEAGWRGRLDTEAFF. The gene calls are TRBV6-1 and TRBJ1-1; D is perhaps TRBD1 (5 bases). Germline V gene data show CDR1 as MNHNS and CDR2 as SASEGT. V lost 0 bases and J lost 3, with 20 bases in between. The CDR3 sequence is 18 residues long.

This chain links TRBV29-1 with TRBJ2-1; 14 bases fit TRBD2. CDR3 length: 16 residues. The germline CDR1 and CDR2 sequences are SQVTM and ANQGSEA. V shed 8 bases and J 9 bases; nucleotides not matched to a gene: 15. The CDR3 DNA follows: TGCAGCTCGAGTGGGACTAGCGGGAGACTTTTGAGTGAGCAGTTCTTC. This sequence encodes CSSSGTSGRLLSEQFF.

This clone has only one observation. V is TRBV15 and J is TRBJ1-4; 7 nucleotides line up with TRBD1. V gave up 2 bases and J gave up 0 bases; unmatched junction bases: 3. The V gene's germline CDR1 is LNHNV and CDR2 YYDKDF (reference sequence). CDR3 length equals 16 residues. Written as DNA, the CDR3 is TGTGCCACCAGCAGACTACAGGGGACAACTAATGAAAAACTGTTTTTT. It specifies CATSRLQGTTNEKLFF.